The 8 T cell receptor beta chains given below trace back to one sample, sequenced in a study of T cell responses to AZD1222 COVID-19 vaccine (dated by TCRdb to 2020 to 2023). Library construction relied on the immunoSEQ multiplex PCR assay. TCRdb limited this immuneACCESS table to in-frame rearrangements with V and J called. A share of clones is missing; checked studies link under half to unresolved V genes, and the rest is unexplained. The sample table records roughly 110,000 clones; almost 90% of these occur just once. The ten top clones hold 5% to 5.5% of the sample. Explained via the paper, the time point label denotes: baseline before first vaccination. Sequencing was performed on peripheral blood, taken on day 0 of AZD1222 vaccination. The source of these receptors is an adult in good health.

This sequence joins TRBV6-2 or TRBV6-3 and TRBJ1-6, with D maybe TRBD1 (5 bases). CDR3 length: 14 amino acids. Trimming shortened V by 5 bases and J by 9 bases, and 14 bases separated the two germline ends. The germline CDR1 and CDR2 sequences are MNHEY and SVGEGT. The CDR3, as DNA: TGTGCCAGCAGTAGGACAACGGGGAGTTCACCCCTCCACTTT. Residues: CASSRTTGSSPLHF.

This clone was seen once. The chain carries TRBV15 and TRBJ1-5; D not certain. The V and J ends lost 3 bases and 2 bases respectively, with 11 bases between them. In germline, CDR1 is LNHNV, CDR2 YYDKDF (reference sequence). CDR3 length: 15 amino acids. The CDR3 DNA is TGTGCCACCAGCAGGGTTGGTGGTGGCAATCAGCCCCAGCATTTT. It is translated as CATSRVGGGNQPQHF.

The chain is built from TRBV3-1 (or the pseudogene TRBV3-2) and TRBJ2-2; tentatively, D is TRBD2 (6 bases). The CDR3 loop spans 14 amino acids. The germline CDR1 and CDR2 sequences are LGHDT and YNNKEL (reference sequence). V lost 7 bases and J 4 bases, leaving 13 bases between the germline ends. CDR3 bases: TGTGCCAGCACGAGGCAGGGAGGCACCGGGGAGCTGTTTTTT. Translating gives CASTRQGGTGELFF.

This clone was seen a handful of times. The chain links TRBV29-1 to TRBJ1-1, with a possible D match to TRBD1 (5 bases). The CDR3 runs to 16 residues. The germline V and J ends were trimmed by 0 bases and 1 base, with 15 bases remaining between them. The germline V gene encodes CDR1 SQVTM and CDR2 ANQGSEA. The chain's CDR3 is CSVEDLALGPNTEAFF. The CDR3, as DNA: TGCAGCGTTGAAGATCTCGCGCTGGGACCGAACACTGAAGCTTTCTTT.

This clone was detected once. The CDR3 DNA is TGCGCCAGCAGCTCGGGGTTCACCGGGGAGCTGTTTTTT. Its translation: CASSSGFTGELFF. This sequence joins TRBV5-1 and TRBJ2-2; maybe TRBD2 (5 bases). From germline, CDR1 is SGHRS and CDR2 YFSETQ. V was shortened by 3 bases and J by 4 bases, with 7 bases between the two germline ends. CDR3 size: 13 residues.

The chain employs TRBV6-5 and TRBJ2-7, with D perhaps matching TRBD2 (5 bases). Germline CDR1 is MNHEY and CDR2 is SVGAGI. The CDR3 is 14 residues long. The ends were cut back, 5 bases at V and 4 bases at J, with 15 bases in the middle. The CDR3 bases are TGTGCCAGCAGTCAACAAAGGGAGAGGTACGAGCAGTACTTC. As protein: CASSQQRERYEQYF.

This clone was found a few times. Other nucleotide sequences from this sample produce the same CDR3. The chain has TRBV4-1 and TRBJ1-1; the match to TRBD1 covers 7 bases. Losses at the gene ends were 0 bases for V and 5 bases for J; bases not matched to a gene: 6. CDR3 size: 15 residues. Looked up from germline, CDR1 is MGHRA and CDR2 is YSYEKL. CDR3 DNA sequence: TGCGCCAGCAGCCAAGATGGCAGGGGGGGTACTGAAGCTTTCTTT. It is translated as CASSQDGRGGTEAFF.

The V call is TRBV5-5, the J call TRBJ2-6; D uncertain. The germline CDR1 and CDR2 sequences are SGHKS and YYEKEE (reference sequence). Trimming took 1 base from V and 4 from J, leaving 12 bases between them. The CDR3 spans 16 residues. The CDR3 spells CASSLSRNLGANVLTF. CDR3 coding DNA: TGTGCCAGCAGCTTGAGCAGGAATCTGGGGGCCAACGTCCTGACTTTC.